What follows are 7 T cell receptor beta chains derived from one specimen sequenced in a study of blood T cell repertoires in COVID-19. Sequenced by immunoSEQ multiplex PCR; TCRdb stores in-frame clones only, minus some. Among approximately 230,000 clones listed, roughly 80% were seen once. Sequenced sample: peripheral blood. These receptor sequences come from an elderly man with acute or convalescent COVID-19.

This chain links TRBV7-9 with TRBJ1-5; weak D call: TRBD1 (5 bases). The length of the CDR3 is 14 residues. Germline assignment: CDR1 SEHNR and CDR2 FQNEAQ (reference sequence). Deletions cut 2 bases from V and 7 bases from J, with 12 bases between. CDR3 sequence (DNA): TGTGCCAGCAGCTTAACATCGGGGGAGCAGCCCCAGCATTTT. It translates to CASSLTSGEQPQHF. Full variable domain (remainder filled in from reference TRBV7-9 and TRBJ1-5): DTGVSQNPRHKITKRGQNVTFRCDPISEHNRLYWYRQTLGQGPEFLTYFQNEAQLEKSRLLSDRFSAERPKGSFSTLEIQRTEQGDSAMYLCASSLTSGEQPQHFGDGTRLSIL.

J is TRBJ2-7 and V is TRBV6-1; TRBD2 matches 10 bases. From germline, CDR1 is MNHNS and CDR2 SASEGT. V lost 1 base to trimming and J lost 6 bases; unmatched junction nucleotides: 6. The CDR3 totals 15 residues. This CDR3 is CASSEGAGGPGEQYF. CDR3 DNA sequence: TGTGCCAGCAGTGAAGGAGCGGGAGGGCCGGGCGAGCAGTACTTC.

The genes are TRBV28 and TRBJ1-6; TRBD1 matches at 10 bases. Trimming cost V 7 bases and J 7 bases; bases outside gene matches: 10. CDR1 MDHEN and CDR2 SYDVKM come from the germline V gene. This CDR3 comprises 16 residues. In DNA form, the CDR3 reads TGTGCCAGCAACCCGACAGGGGGCTGGGGGAATTCACCCCTCCACTTT. This sequence encodes CASNPTGGWGNSPLHF.

V is TRBV27 and J is TRBJ1-3, with TRBD1 as a possible D gene (6 bases). This CDR3 spans 15 amino acids. V dropped 2 bases and J dropped 4 bases, with 12 bases sitting between them. CDR1 is MNHEY and CDR2 is SMNVEV in the germline V gene (reference sequence). The CDR3 here is CASSLAGARGNTIYF. The CDR3 nucleotides read TGTGCCAGCAGTTTAGCGGGGGCGAGGGGAAACACCATATATTTT.

The chain uses TRBV6-1 and TRBJ2-7; D gene uncertain. Looked up from germline, CDR1 is MNHNS and CDR2 is SASEGT. The CDR3 loop spans 14 amino acids. V shed 1 base and J shed 0 bases, with 7 bases lying between them. CDR3 sequence reads: CASSEDSHSYEQYF. The CDR3 DNA sequence: TGTGCCAGCAGTGAAGACAGTCACTCCTACGAGCAGTACTTC.

The chain employs TRBV2 and TRBJ2-1; the match to TRBD2 covers 11 bases. Germline trimming cut 4 bases from V and 10 bases from J; bases unmatched to any gene: 3. This CDR3 has 13 residues. CDR1 and CDR2 from the germline V gene are SNHLY and FYNNEI. CDR3 bases: TGTGCCAGCAGTGGTCCTAGCGGGGGGGAGCAGTTCTTC. Amino acid sequence: CASSGPSGGEQFF.

This clone was detected only a few times. The chain carries TRBV27 and TRBJ1-1, with D tentatively TRBD1 (6 bases). The V gene lost 5 bases and the J gene lost 1 base, with 14 bases spanning the gap. Germline lookup yields CDR1 MNHEY and CDR2 SMNVEV (reference sequence). The CDR3 extends over 15 amino acids. The CDR3 here is CASSDLQGANTEAFF. CDR3 in DNA: TGTGCCAGCAGTGACCTACAGGGTGCGAACACTGAAGCTTTCTTT.